The present T cell receptor beta chain was sequenced within a study of cytomegalovirus exposure and HLA in healthy donors. The PCR contained 60 Vbeta and 13 Jbeta primers. Assay: immunoSEQ multiplex PCR; the TCRdb copy retains only in-frame clones and omits some. The sample yields roughly 300,000 clones, 86% seen once. Trimming left V 5 bases short and J 3 bases short, with 14 bases between. CDR1 and CDR2 (germline): GTSNPN, SVGIG (reference sequence). This CDR3 has 13 amino acids. Points from the study as a whole: When the data were analyzed later, several of the most significant clusters appeared to be linked to common viral pathogens. Around 160 TCR beta chains were listed as cytomegalovirus-associated. Follow-up analysis later connected one missense variant in DCLRE1C with trimming of TCR beta V- and J-genes. The classifier reportedly diagnosed cytomegalovirus status with high sensitivity and specificity.

As regards this clone: What it binds is unknown.

The chain is built from TRBV30 and TRBJ2-7; perhaps TRBD2 as D (6 bases). The sequenced material came from PBMCs. The TCR comes from a man aged 35 to 55 in good health and CMV-seropositive. The CDR3 DNA reads as TGTGCCTGGCGGCGGGAAATCATCTACGAGCAGTACTTC. Translated: CAWRREIIYEQYF.